This TCR beta chain was found in a study of blood T cells in healthy people across ages. Looking at the study overall: The capture of about one barcoded beta molecule per two T cells was achieved by template switching. Regarding the study as a whole: The unknown donor CMV status may have confounded expanded clonotype changes.

Per-sample yields of isolated PBMCs were at least 6.5 million. Germline lookup yields CDR1 SEHNR and CDR2 FQNEAQ (reference sequence). J gave up 6 bases and V 2 bases, and 6 bases lay outside the gene matches. CDR3 length: 14 residues. PCR was performed a second time for roughly 6 to 12 cycles using a sample-barcoded 5' primer and a J-beta primer mix. Each cDNA molecule, via a template-switch adaptor with 12 random nucleotides, was tagged. TCRdb analysed the 5' RACE reads with MiXCR anew, one entry per CDR3 protein. The sample holds around 1,100,000 distinct CDR3 sequences, more than 30% seen once. A note on this clonotype: As yet, its antigen is unknown.

This TCR came from a young man in good health. The specimen was blood. The chain employs TRBV7-9 and TRBJ1-2; 7 bases map to TRBD1. CDR3 sequence: CASSLSGTAHGYTF. CDR3 nucleotide sequence: TGTGCCAGCAGCTTATCGGGGACAGCCCATGGCTACACCTTC.